The table lists the clone carrying this T cell receptor (beta chain) with a few counts. Its specificity is not known. CDR3-region Arm-PCR and iRepertoire HTBI primers produced the TCR beta libraries. TCRdb used MiXCR to reprocess the multiplex PCR reads, holding one entry per CDR3 protein. The table lists about 470,000 distinct CDR3 sequences, around 20% of them singletons, with 7% to 10% in the top ten. This sample is drawn from a study of regulatory T cells in long-lasting Graves disease. In the study overall: With positive TSH receptor antibodies and over 5 years of antithyroid drugs, Graves' disease was considered persistent. Study-wide findings and caveats: Relative to new patients (under 1,000), persistent patients exhibited greater sharing of public clonotypes (about 3,000).

Stated time point: persistent/refractory GD, antithyroid drugs over 5 years with positive TRAb. The authors made the TCR library using RNA they extracted from PBMCs. V shed 5 bases and J shed 9 bases, with 14 bases lying between them. This CDR3 has 14 amino acids. Germline V gives CDR1 SNHLY, CDR2 FYNNEI. The TCR comes from a female donor with Graves disease. V is TRBV2 and J is TRBJ2-6, with D maybe TRBD2 (6 bases). Sample: peripheral blood mononuclear cells (PBMCs), taken when the disease was refractory, from a patient treated with antithyroid drugs. In nucleotides, the CDR3 is TGTGCCAGCAGTCTACAGCGGCGGGGCAACGTCCTGACTTTC. Protein sequence: CASSLQRRGNVLTF.